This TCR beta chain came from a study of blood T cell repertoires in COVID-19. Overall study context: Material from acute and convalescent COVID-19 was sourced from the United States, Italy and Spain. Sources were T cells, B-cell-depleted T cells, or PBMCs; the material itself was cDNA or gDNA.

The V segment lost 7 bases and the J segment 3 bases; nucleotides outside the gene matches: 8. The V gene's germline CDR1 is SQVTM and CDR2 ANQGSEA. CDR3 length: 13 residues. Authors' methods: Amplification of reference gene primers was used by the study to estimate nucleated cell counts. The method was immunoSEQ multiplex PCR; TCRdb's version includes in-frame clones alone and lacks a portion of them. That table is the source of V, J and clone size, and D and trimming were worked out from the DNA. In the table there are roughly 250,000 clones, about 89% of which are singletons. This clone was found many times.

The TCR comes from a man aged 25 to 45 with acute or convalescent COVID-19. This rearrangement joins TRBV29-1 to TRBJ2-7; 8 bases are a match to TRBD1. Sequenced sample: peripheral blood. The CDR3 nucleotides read TGCAGCGCACGTGGACAGGGAGGCTACGAGCAGTACTTC. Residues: CSARGQGGYEQYF.